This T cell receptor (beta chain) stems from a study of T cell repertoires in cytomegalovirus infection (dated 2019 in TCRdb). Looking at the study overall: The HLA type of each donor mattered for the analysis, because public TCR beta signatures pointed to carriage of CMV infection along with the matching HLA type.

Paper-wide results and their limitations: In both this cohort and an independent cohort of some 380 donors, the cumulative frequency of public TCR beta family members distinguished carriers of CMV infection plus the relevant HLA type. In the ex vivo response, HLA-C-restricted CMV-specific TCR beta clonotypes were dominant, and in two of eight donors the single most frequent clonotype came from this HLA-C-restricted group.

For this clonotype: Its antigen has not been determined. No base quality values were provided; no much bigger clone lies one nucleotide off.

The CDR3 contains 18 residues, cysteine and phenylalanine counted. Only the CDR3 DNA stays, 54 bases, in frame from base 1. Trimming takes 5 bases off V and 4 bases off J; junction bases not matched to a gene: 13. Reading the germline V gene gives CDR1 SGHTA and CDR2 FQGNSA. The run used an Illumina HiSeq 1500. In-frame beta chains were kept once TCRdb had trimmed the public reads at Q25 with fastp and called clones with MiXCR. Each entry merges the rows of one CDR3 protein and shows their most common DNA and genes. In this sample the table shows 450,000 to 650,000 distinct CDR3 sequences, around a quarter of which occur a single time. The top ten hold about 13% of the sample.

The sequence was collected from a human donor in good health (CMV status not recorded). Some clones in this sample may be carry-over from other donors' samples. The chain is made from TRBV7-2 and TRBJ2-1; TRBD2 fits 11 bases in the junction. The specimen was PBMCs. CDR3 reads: CASSPRYEGTSGYNEQFF. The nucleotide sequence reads TGTGCCAGCAGCCCCCGATATGAAGGGACTAGCGGATACAATGAGCAGTTCTTC.